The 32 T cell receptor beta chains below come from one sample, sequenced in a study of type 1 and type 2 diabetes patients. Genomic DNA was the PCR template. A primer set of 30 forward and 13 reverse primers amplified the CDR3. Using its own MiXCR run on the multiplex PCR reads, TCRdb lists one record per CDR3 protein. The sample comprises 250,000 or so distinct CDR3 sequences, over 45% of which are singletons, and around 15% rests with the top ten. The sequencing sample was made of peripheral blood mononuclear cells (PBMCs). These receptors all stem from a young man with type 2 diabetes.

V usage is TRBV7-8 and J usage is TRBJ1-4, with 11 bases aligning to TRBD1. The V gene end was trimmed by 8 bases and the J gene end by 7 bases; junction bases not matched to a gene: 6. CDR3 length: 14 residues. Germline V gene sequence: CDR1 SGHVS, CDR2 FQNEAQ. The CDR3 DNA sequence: TGTGCCAGCCTCCGGGACAGGGGGGCTGAAAAACTGTTTTTT. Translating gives CASLRDRGAEKLFF.

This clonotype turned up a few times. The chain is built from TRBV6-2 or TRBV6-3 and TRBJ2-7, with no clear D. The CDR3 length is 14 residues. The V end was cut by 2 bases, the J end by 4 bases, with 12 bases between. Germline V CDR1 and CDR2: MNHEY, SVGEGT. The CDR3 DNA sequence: TGTGCCAGCAGTTACGCGGACGGAACATACGAGCAGTACTTC. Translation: CASSYADGTYEQYF.

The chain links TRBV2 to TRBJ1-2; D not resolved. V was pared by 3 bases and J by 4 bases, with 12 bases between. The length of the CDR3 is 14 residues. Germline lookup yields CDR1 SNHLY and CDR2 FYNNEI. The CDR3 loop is CASSELAGRYGYTF. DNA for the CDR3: TGTGCCAGCAGTGAGTTGGCAGGCCGCTATGGCTACACCTTC.

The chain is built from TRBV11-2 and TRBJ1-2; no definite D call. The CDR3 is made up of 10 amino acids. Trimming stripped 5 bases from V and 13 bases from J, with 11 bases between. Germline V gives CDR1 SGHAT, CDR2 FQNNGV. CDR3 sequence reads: CASSLKEVTF. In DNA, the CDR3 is TGTGCCAGCAGCCTTAAAGAAGTCACCTTC. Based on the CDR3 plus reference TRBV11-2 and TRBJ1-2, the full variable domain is EAGVAQSPRYKIIEKRQSVAFWCNPISGHATLYWYQQILGQGPKLLIQFQNNGVVDDSQLPKDRFSAERLKGVDSTLKIQPAKLEDSAVYLCASSLKEVTFGSGTRLTVV.

The CDR3 nucleotides are TGTGCCAGCAGTGCCCGGACGTACACTGAAGCTTTCTTT. Its protein is CASSARTYTEAFF. The chain recombines TRBV2 with TRBJ1-1, with D uncertain. Trimming took off 4 bases at V and 3 bases at J, with 9 bases between the two ends. Germline loops: CDR1 SNHLY, CDR2 FYNNEI. This CDR3 is built from 13 residues.

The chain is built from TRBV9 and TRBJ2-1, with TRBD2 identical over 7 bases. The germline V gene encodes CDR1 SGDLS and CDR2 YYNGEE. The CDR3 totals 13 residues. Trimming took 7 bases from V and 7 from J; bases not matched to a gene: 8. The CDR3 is CASAQGGWNEQFF. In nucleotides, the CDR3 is TGTGCCAGCGCTCAGGGAGGGTGGAATGAGCAGTTCTTC.

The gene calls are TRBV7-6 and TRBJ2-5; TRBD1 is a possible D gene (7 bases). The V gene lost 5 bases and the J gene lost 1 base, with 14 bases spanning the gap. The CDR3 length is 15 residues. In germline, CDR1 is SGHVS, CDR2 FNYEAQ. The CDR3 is CASSMRDRLQETQYF. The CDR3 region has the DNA TGTGCCAGCAGCATGCGGGACAGACTCCAAGAGACCCAGTACTTC.

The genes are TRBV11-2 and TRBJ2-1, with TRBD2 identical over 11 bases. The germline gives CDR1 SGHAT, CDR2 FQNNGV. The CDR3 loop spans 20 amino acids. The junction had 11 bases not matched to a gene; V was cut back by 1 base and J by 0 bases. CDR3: CASSLVALAGGPSSYNEQFF. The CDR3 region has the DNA TGTGCCAGCAGCTTAGTCGCCCTAGCGGGAGGCCCCAGCTCCTACAATGAGCAGTTCTTC.

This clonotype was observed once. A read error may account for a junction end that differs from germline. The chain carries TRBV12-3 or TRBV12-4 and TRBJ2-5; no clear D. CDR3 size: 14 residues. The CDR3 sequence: CATSDPRFQETQYF. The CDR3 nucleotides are TGTGCCACCAGTGATCCGAGGTTCCAAGAGACCCAGTACTTC.

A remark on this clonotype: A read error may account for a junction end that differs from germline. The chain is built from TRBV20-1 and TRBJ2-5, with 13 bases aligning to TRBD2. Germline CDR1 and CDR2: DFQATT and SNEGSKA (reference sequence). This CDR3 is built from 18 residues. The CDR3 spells CSAGPRPGLAGRRKTRYF. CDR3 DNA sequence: TGCAGTGCTGGCCCTCGACCGGGACTAGCGGGAAGGAGGAAGACCCGGTACTTC.

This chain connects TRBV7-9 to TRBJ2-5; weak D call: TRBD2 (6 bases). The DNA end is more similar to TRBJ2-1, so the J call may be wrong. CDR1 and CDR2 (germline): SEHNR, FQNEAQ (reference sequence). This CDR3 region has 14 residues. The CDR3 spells CASYEPGVLNEQFF. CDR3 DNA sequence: TGTGCCAGCTACGAGCCGGGGGTACTGAATGAGCAGTTCTTC.

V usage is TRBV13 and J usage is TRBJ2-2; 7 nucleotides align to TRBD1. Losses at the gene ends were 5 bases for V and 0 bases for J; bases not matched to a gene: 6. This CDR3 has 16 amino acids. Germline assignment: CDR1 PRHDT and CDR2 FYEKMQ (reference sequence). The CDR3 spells CASSQRDRTNTGELFF. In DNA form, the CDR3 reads TGTGCCAGCAGCCAACGGGACAGAACGAACACCGGGGAGCTGTTTTTT. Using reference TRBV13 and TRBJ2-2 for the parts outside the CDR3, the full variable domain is AAGVIQSPRHLIKEKRETATLKCYPIPRHDTVYWYQQGPGQDPQFLISFYEKMQSDKGSIPDRFSAQQFSDYHSELNMSSLELGDSALYFCASSQRDRTNTGELFFGEGSRLTVL.

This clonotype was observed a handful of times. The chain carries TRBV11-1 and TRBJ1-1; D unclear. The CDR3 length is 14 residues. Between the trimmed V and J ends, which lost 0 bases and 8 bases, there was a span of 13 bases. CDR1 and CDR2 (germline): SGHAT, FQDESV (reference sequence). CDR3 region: CASSLAWGGNEAFF. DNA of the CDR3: TGTGCCAGCAGCTTAGCTTGGGGAGGGAACGAAGCTTTCTTT.

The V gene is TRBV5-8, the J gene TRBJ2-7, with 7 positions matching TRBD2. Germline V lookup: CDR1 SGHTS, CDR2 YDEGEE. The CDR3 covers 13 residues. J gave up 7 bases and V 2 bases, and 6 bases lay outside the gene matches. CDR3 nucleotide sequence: TGTGCCAGCAGCTTTGTGCGGGAGAGGGAGCAGTACTTC. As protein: CASSFVREREQYF.

CDR3 amino acids: CASNSQQGLGYGYTF. The CDR3 DNA follows: TGTGCCAGCAACTCCCAGCAGGGTCTCGGCTATGGCTACACCTTC. The chain combines TRBV7-2 with TRBJ1-2; a weak D match, TRBD1 (5 bases). Trimming shortened V by 7 bases and J by 4 bases, and 19 bases separated the two germline ends. Germline V gives CDR1 SGHTA, CDR2 FQGNSA. The CDR3 sequence is 15 residues long.

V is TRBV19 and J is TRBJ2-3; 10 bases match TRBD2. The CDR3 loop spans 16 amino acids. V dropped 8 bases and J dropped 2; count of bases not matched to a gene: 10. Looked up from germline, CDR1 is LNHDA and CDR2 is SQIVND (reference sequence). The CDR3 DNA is TGTGCCAGTTCCTCTCTAGCGGGAGATATCACAGATACGCAGTATTTT. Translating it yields CASSSLAGDITDTQYF.

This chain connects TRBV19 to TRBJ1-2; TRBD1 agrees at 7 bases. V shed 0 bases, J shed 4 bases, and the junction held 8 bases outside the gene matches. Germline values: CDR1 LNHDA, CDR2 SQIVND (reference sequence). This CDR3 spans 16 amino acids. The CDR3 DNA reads TGTGCCAGTAGTATAGATCATAGGGGGCCCGGCTATGGCTACACCTTC. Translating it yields CASSIDHRGPGYGYTF.

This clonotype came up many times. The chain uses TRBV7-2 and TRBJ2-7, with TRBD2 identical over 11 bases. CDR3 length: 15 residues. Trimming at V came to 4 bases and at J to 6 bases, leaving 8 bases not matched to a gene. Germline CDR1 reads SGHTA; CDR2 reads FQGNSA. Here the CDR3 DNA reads TGTGCCAGCAGCTGGCTAGCGGGAGGCATCCCCGAGCAGTACTTC. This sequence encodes CASSWLAGGIPEQYF.

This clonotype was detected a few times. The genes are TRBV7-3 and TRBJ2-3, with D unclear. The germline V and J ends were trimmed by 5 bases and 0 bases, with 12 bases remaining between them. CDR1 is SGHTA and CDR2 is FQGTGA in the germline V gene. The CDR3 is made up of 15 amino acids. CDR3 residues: CASSLSPSSTDTQYF. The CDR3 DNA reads TGTGCCAGCAGCCTGTCACCCAGTAGCACAGATACGCAGTATTTT.

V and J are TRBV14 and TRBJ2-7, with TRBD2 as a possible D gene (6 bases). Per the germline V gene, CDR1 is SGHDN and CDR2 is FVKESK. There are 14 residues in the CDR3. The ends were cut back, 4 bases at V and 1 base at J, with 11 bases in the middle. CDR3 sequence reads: CASSRSGGSYEQYF. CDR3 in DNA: TGTGCCAGCAGCCGTTCTGGAGGGTCCTACGAGCAGTACTTC.

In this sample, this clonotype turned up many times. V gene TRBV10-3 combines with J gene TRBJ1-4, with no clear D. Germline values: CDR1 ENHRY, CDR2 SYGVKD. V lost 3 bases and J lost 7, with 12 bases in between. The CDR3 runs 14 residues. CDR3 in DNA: TGTGCCATCAGTGATCCGGGTCGCGTTGAAAAACTGTTTTTT. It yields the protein CAISDPGRVEKLFF.

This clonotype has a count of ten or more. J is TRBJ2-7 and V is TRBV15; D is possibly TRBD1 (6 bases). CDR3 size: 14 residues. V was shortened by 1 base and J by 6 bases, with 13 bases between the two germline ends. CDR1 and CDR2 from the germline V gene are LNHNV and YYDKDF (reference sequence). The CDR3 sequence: CATSRAGQGFEQYF. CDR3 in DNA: TGTGCCACCAGCAGAGCGGGGCAGGGGTTCGAGCAGTACTTC.

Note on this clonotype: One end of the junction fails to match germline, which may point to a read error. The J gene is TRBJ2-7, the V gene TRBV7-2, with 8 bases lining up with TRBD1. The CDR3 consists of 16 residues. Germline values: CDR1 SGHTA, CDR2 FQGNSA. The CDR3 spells CASSADGTGNTHEQCF. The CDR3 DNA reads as TGTGCCAGCAGCGCCGACGGGACAGGAAATACTCACGAGCAGTGCTTC.

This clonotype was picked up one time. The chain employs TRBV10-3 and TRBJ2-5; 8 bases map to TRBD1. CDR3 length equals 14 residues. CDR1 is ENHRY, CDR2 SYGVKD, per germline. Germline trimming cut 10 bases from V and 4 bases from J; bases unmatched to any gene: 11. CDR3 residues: CASSSDRVLETQYF. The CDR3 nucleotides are TGTGCCAGCAGCTCGGACAGGGTACTAGAGACCCAGTACTTC.

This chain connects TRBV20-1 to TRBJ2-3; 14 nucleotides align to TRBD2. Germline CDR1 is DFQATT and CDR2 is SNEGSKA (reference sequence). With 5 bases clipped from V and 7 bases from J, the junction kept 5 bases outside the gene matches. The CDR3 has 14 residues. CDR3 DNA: TGCAGTGCTGGGACTAGCGGGAGATTGTATACGCAGTATTTT. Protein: CSAGTSGRLYTQYF.

The DNA for the CDR3 is TGTGCCAGCAGTGCTAAGGGGACGGGGGGAAGTCTATCGGAAAAACTGTTTTTT. It specifies CASSAKGTGGSLSEKLFF. The gene calls are TRBV2 and TRBJ1-4, with D possibly being TRBD1 (5 bases). V was trimmed by 4 bases and J by 8 bases, leaving 26 bases between them. This CDR3 contains 18 residues. Germline V lookup: CDR1 SNHLY, CDR2 FYNNEI.

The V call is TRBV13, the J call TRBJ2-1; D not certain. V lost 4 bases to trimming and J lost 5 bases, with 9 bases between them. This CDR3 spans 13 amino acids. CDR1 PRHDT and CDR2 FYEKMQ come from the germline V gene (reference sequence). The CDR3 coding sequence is TGTGCCAGCAGCTCGCCCCGGAACAATGAGCAGTTCTTC. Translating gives CASSSPRNNEQFF.

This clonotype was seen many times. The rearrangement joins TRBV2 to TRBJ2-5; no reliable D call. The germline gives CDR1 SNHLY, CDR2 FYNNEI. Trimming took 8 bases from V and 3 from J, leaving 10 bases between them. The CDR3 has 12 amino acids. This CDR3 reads CASLAREETQYF. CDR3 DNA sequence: TGTGCCAGCCTTGCCCGGGAAGAGACCCAGTACTTC.

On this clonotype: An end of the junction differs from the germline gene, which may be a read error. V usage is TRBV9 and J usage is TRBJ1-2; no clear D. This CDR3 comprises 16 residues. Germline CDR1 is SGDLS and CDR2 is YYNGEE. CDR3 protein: CASSALLTDYNYGYTF. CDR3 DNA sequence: TGTGCCAGCAGCGCCCTCCTGACCGATTACAACTATGGCTACACGTTC. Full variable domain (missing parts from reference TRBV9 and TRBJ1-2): DSGVTQTPKHLITATGQRVTLRCSPRSGDLSVYWYQQSLDQGLQFLIQYYNGEERAKGNILERFSAQQFPDLHSELNLSSLELGDSALYFCASSALLTDYNYGYTFGSGTRLTVV.

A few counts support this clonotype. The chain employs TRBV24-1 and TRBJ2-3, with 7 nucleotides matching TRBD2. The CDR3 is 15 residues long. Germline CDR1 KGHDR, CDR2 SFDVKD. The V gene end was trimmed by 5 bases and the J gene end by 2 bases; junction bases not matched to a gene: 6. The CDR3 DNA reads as TGTGCCACCAGTGGCGCGGGAGTACCCACAGATACGCAGTATTTT. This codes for CATSGAGVPTDTQYF.

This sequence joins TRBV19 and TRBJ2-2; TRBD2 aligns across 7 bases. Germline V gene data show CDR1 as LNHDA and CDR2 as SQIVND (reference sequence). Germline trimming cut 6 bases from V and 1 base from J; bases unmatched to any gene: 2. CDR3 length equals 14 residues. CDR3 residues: CASSGRWNTGELFF. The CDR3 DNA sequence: TGTGCCAGTAGCGGGAGGTGGAACACCGGGGAGCTGTTTTTT.

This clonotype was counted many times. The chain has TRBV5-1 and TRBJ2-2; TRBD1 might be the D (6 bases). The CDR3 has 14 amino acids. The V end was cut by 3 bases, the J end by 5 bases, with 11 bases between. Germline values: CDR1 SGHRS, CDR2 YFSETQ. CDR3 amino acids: CASSSGQVTGELFF. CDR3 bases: TGCGCCAGCAGCTCGGGACAAGTTACCGGGGAGCTGTTTTTT.